These 28 T cell receptor beta chains came from one sample sequenced in a study of T cell responses to AZD1222 COVID-19 vaccine. Measured with immunoSEQ multiplex PCR; TCRdb has only the in-frame clones, and not every one. The data show about 120,000 clones, approximately 90% seen once. Sequencing used peripheral blood, obtained 28 days after the second AZD1222 dose. Source of these receptors: an adult who received the AZD1222 COVID-19 vaccine.

The chain has TRBV23-1 and TRBJ2-1, with 11 bases that match TRBD1. TRBV23-1 is an ORF for which the function is uncertain. The CDR3 sequence is 15 residues long. J lost 6 bases, V lost 7 bases, and 8 bases had no gene match. The CDR3 spells CASTPRDRGCNEQFF. The CDR3 DNA reads as TGCGCCAGCACCCCCCGGGACAGGGGGTGCAATGAGCAGTTCTTC.

V is TRBV5-1 and J is TRBJ2-2; a weak D match, TRBD1 (5 bases). Between the trimmed V and J ends, which lost 0 bases and 0 bases, there was a span of 9 bases. The CDR3 runs to 16 residues. Germline V gene data show CDR1 as SGHRS and CDR2 as YFSETQ. The CDR3 spells CASSLDTGTNTGELFF. The CDR3 DNA reads TGCGCCAGCAGCTTGGATACAGGCACGAACACCGGGGAGCTGTTTTTT. The entire variable domain, with the rest obtained from reference TRBV5-1 and TRBJ2-2, is as follows: KAGVTQTPRYLIKTRGQQVTLSCSPISGHRSVSWYQQTPGQGLQFLFEYFSETQRNKGNFPGRFSGRQFSNSRSEMNVSTLELGDSALYLCASSLDTGTNTGELFFGEGSRLTVL.

The rearrangement uses TRBV19 and TRBJ1-1; D possibly corresponds to TRBD1 (5 bases). Per germline, CDR1 LNHDA and CDR2 SQIVND (reference sequence). The CDR3 covers 17 residues. V gave up 4 bases and J gave up 0 bases, with 18 bases separating them. CDR3 DNA sequence: TGTGCCAGTAGTACCGGGACCTACTACAACTTGAACACTGAAGCTTTCTTT. This codes for CASSTGTYYNLNTEAFF.

V and J are TRBV7-9 and TRBJ2-1; D is perhaps TRBD2 (5 bases). V lost 5 bases, J lost 10 bases, and 12 bases lay in between. The CDR3 has 12 amino acids. Per the germline V gene, CDR1 is SEHNR and CDR2 is FQNEAQ (reference sequence). For the CDR3, the DNA is TGTGCCAGCAGCCCACGACCGGGAGAGCAGTTCTTC. Translated, it gives CASSPRPGEQFF.

This chain uses TRBV18 with TRBJ1-1; D is uncertain. V was pared by 5 bases and J by 3 bases, with 7 bases between. The CDR3 runs 12 residues. The germline CDR1 and CDR2 sequences are KGHSH and LQKENI. CDR3 residues: CASSYGDTEAFF. Written as DNA, the CDR3 is TGTGCCAGCTCATATGGTGACACTGAAGCTTTCTTT. Supplemented by reference TRBV18 and TRBJ1-1, the full variable domain reads NAGVMQNPRHLVRRRGQEARLRCSPMKGHSHVYWYRQLPEEGLKFMVYLQKENIIDESGMPKERFSAEFPKEGPSILRIQQVVRGDSAAYFCASSYGDTEAFFGQGTRLTVV.

The CDR3 region is CASSSRPGQAPYGYTF. The CDR3 DNA reads as TGTGCCAGCAGCTCCCGCCCCGGACAGGCACCCTATGGCTACACCTTC. The rearrangement uses TRBV9 and TRBJ1-2, with 7 nucleotides matching TRBD1. The CDR3 spans 16 residues. CDR1 is SGDLS and CDR2 is YYNGEE in the germline V gene. The ends lost 4 bases at V and 4 bases at J; junction bases unmatched: 13.

The J gene is TRBJ1-6, the V gene TRBV28, with 7 bases lining up with TRBD1. There are 18 residues in the CDR3. Germline loops: CDR1 MDHEN, CDR2 SYDVKM. V lost 3 bases, J lost 1 base, and 9 bases stayed unmatched. CDR3 in DNA: TGTGCCAGCAGTTTTCGCAGGGGGACGAGTTCCTATAATTCACCCCTCCACTTT. Its translation is CASSFRRGTSSYNSPLHF.

The chain links TRBV18 to TRBJ1-1, with 9 bases matching TRBD1. Germline lookup yields CDR1 KGHSH and CDR2 LQKENI. The junction had 9 bases not matched to a gene; V was cut back by 5 bases and J by 2 bases. This CDR3 has 16 amino acids. CDR3 sequence reads: CASSRGQGSSNTEAFF. The CDR3 DNA reads as TGTGCCAGCTCAAGGGGACAGGGATCCAGTAACACTGAAGCTTTCTTT.

The rearrangement links TRBV6-5 to TRBJ1-6; D possibly corresponds to TRBD1 (6 bases). This CDR3 is built from 15 residues. The germline CDR1 and CDR2 sequences are MNHEY and SVGAGI. V lost 6 bases to trimming and J lost 3 bases, with 12 bases between them. CDR3 sequence: CASRYRDNYNSPLHF. The CDR3 region has the DNA TGTGCCAGCAGATATCGGGACAACTATAATTCACCCCTCCACTTT.

J is TRBJ1-6 and V is TRBV9; TRBD1 agrees at 8 bases. The germline V gene has CDR1 SGDLS and CDR2 YYNGEE. The V gene end was trimmed by 3 bases and the J gene end by 10 bases; junction bases not matched to a gene: 9. This CDR3 spans 15 amino acids. CDR3 sequence (DNA): TGTGCCAGCAGCGGAGGGACAGGAGAGGTATCACCCCTCCACTTT. Residues: CASSGGTGEVSPLHF.

V is TRBV28 and J is TRBJ1-6; no definite D call. With 3 bases removed from V and 7 bases from J, the gap between germline ends came to 10 bases. Per germline, CDR1 MDHEN and CDR2 SYDVKM. This CDR3 has 14 residues. The CDR3 reads CASSFGITNSPLHF. For the CDR3, the DNA is TGTGCCAGCAGTTTCGGGATCACAAATTCACCCCTCCACTTT.

This chain joins TRBV7-2 and TRBJ2-1; 12 nucleotides line up with TRBD2. Germline CDR1 and CDR2: SGHTA and FQGNSA. The junction had 5 bases not matched to a gene; V was cut back by 7 bases and J by 1 base. The CDR3 sequence is 16 residues long. The chain's CDR3 is CASTSGRAVSYNEQFF. The CDR3 nucleotides are TGTGCCAGCACTAGCGGGAGGGCCGTTTCCTACAATGAGCAGTTCTTC. Variable domain in full (rest from reference TRBV7-2 and TRBJ2-1): GAGVSQSPSNKVTEKGKDVELRCDPISGHTALYWYRQSLGQGLEFLIYFQGNSAPDKSGLPSDRFSAERTGGSVSTLTIQRTQQEDSAVYLCASTSGRAVSYNEQFFGPGTRLTVL.

The chain employs TRBV11-2 and TRBJ1-1; 7 bases are shared with TRBD1. This CDR3 is built from 12 residues. Looked up from germline, CDR1 is SGHAT and CDR2 is FQNNGV. Trimming at V came to 4 bases and at J to 11 bases, leaving 7 bases not matched to a gene. CDR3 sequence reads: CASSSAGTAAFF. CDR3 DNA sequence: TGTGCCAGCAGCTCCGCCGGGACAGCGGCTTTCTTT.

The chain employs TRBV28 and TRBJ1-5, with TRBD1 matching over 11 bases. Germline CDR1 MDHEN, CDR2 SYDVKM. Trimming at V came to 5 bases and at J to 0 bases, leaving 9 bases not matched to a gene. The CDR3 contains 18 residues. The CDR3 nucleotides are TGTGCCAGCAGTCAAGGGACAGGGGGTATCGGTAGCAATCAGCCCCAGCATTTT. Translating gives CASSQGTGGIGSNQPQHF.

J is TRBJ2-5 and V is TRBV15, with D possibly being TRBD1 (5 bases). CDR1 and CDR2 from the germline V gene are LNHNV and YYDKDF (reference sequence). V shed 6 bases and J shed 5 bases, with 19 bases lying between them. CDR3 length: 15 amino acids. The CDR3 protein is CATSALDSESETQYF. DNA of the CDR3: TGTGCCACCAGTGCTTTAGACAGTGAATCTGAGACCCAGTACTTC. The variable domain in full, with the rest retrieved from reference TRBV15 and TRBJ2-5, is DAMVIQNPRYQVTQFGKPVTLSCSQTLNHNVMYWYQQKSSQAPKLLFHYYDKDFNNEADTPDNFQSRRPNTSFCFLDIRSPGLGDTAMYLCATSALDSESETQYFGPGTRLLVL.

The chain recombines TRBV19 with TRBJ2-7, with TRBD2 matching over 8 bases. The ends lost 0 bases at V and 6 bases at J; junction bases unmatched: 7. Germline V gene sequence: CDR1 LNHDA, CDR2 SQIVND (reference sequence). This CDR3 region has 15 residues. CDR3 sequence (DNA): TGTGCCAGTAGTATAGATCGGGAGGGGTCCGGCGAGCAGTACTTC. Translating it yields CASSIDREGSGEQYF. The complete variable domain, with remaining parts taken from reference TRBV19 and TRBJ2-7, reads DGGITQSPKYLFRKEGQNVTLSCEQNLNHDAMYWYRQDPGQGLRLIYYSQIVNDFQKGDIAEGYSVSREKKESFPLTVTSAQKNPTAFYLCASSIDREGSGEQYFGPGTRLTVT.

V and J are TRBV9 and TRBJ2-3, with 7 bases matching TRBD2. The CDR3 sequence is 15 residues long. V gave up 4 bases and J gave up 3 bases; unmatched junction bases: 8. CDR1 and CDR2 from the germline V gene are SGDLS and YYNGEE. The CDR3 loop reads CASSPEGGRTDTQYF. CDR3 DNA: TGTGCCAGCAGCCCAGAGGGCGGGAGAACAGATACGCAGTATTTT.

The chain is built from TRBV18 and TRBJ2-1, with 14 bases aligning to TRBD2. Germline V CDR1 and CDR2: KGHSH, LQKENI. V lost 3 bases and J lost 7; bases outside the gene matches: 11. The CDR3 is made up of 18 amino acids. CDR3 bases: TGTGCCAGCTCACCCACGACTAGCGGGAGGGCAAATGGGAATGAGCAGTTCTTC. It codes for CASSPTTSGRANGNEQFF.

The chain joins TRBV6-5 to TRBJ1-1, with unresolved D. The CDR3 consists of 12 residues. The V end lost 2 bases, the J end lost 3 bases, and 4 bases lay between the germline ends. Germline V CDR1 and CDR2: MNHEY, SVGAGI. This CDR3 reads CASSYDDTEAFF. The CDR3 DNA is TGTGCCAGCAGTTACGACGACACTGAAGCTTTCTTT.

The chain is built from TRBV6-6 and TRBJ2-1, with 11 nucleotides matching TRBD2. V lost 6 bases, J lost 6 bases, and 10 bases stayed unmatched. The CDR3 is 16 amino acids. CDR1 and CDR2 from the germline V gene are MNHNY and SVGAGI (reference sequence). DNA of the CDR3: TGTGCCAGCAGAGGGGTGGGACTAGCGGCAATCAATGAGCAGTTCTTC. Its protein is CASRGVGLAAINEQFF.

The chain employs TRBV5-8 and TRBJ2-1; no clear D gene. V was pared by 0 bases and J by 5 bases, with 6 bases between. This CDR3 region has 13 residues. CDR1 is SGHTS, CDR2 YDEGEE, per germline. The CDR3 region is CASSLAGHNEQFF. The CDR3 nucleotides read TGTGCCAGCAGCTTGGCCGGGCACAATGAGCAGTTCTTC.

This rearrangement joins TRBV28 to TRBJ1-4; 7 nucleotides line up with TRBD1. The ends lost 10 bases at V and 4 bases at J; junction bases unmatched: 3. The CDR3 loop spans 12 amino acids. Germline loops: CDR1 MDHEN, CDR2 SYDVKM. For the CDR3, the DNA is TGTGCCACCGGGACAGTTAATGAAAAACTGTTTTTT. Translating gives CATGTVNEKLFF.

V is TRBV4-1 and J is TRBJ2-5; D ambiguous. The V and J ends lost 3 bases and 5 bases respectively, with 22 bases between them. Germline V gene sequence: CDR1 MGHRA, CDR2 YSYEKL. This CDR3 has 17 amino acids. CDR3 in amino acids: CASSHTPAPGFRETQYF. CDR3 nucleotide sequence: TGCGCCAGCAGCCACACCCCGGCCCCAGGCTTTAGGGAGACCCAGTACTTC.

The chain uses TRBV10-3 and TRBJ1-2, with D maybe TRBD1 (5 bases). The CDR3 runs to 12 residues. V was pared by 7 bases and J by 6 bases, with 12 bases between. The germline CDR1 and CDR2 sequences are ENHRY and SYGVKD. The CDR3 reads CAINERQHGYTF. The CDR3 bases are TGTGCCATCAATGAACGACAGCATGGCTACACCTTC.

This clone was counted only a few times. V usage is TRBV18 and J usage is TRBJ2-1; 11 nucleotides agree with TRBD1. The CDR3 consists of 16 residues. V lost 1 base, J lost 4 bases, and 3 bases stayed unmatched. CDR1 and CDR2 (germline): KGHSH, LQKENI. CDR3 nucleotides: TGTGCCAGCTCACCACAAGGGACAGGGGGATACAATGAGCAGTTCTTC. Its protein is CASSPQGTGGYNEQFF.

V and J are TRBV9 and TRBJ2-7; D is ambiguous. The CDR3 spans 13 residues. V was pared by 4 bases and J by 7 bases, with 15 bases between. From germline, CDR1 is SGDLS and CDR2 YYNGEE. This chain's CDR3 is CASSSSPAQEQYF. The CDR3 region has the DNA TGTGCCAGCAGCTCTTCCCCGGCCCAGGAGCAGTACTTC.

The chain employs TRBV28 and TRBJ1-2, with D perhaps matching TRBD1 (5 bases). The germline V and J ends were trimmed by 6 bases and 2 bases, with 10 bases remaining between them. The V gene's germline CDR1 is MDHEN and CDR2 SYDVKM. The CDR3 contains 13 residues. CDR3 bases: TGTGCCAGCAGAAGGGACGGGAACTATGGCTACACCTTC. This translates into CASRRDGNYGYTF.

This chain links TRBV19 with TRBJ1-1; D unresolved. Trimming removed 5 bases from V and 3 bases from J, with 16 bases in between. CDR3 length: 15 residues. Germline-derived CDR1 and CDR2 are LNHDA and SQIVND (reference sequence). The CDR3 DNA sequence: TGTGCCAGTAGTGCGCCAGACCCCTATGACACTGAAGCTTTCTTT. Protein product: CASSAPDPYDTEAFF.